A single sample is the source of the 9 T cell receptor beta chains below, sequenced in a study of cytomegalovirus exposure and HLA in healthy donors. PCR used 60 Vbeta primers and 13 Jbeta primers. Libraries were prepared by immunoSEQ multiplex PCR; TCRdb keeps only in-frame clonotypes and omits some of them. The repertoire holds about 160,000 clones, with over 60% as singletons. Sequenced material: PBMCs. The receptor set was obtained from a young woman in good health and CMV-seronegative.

The CDR3 DNA reads TGTGCCAGCAGTGAACGGGACAATGAGCAGTTCTTC. It translates to CASSERDNEQFF. V usage is TRBV2 and J usage is TRBJ2-1, with D uncertain. Germline loops: CDR1 SNHLY, CDR2 FYNNEI. The V gene lost 2 bases and the J gene lost 5 bases, with 4 bases spanning the gap. The length of the CDR3 is 12 residues.

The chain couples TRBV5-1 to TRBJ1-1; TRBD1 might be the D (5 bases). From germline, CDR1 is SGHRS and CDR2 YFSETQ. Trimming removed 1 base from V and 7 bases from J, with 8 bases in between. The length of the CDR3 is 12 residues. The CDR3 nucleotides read TGCGCCAGCAGCTTGCAGGGCCTTGAAGCTTTCTTT. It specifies CASSLQGLEAFF.

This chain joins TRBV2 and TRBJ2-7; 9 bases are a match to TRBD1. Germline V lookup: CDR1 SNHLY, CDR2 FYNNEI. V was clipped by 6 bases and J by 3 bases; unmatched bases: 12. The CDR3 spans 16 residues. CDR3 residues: CASREGQGPRDYEQYF. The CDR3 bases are TGTGCCAGCAGAGAGGGACAGGGTCCGCGTGACTACGAGCAGTACTTC.

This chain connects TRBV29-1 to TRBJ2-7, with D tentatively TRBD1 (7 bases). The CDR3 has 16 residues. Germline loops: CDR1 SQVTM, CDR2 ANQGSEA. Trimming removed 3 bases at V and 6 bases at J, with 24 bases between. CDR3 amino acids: CSVEGLGGTELSEQYF. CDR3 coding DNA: TGCAGCGTTGAGGGATTGGGCGGGACAGAACTGTCCGAGCAGTACTTC.

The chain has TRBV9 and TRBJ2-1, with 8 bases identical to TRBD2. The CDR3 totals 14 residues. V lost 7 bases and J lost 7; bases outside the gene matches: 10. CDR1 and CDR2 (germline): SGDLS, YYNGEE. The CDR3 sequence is CASSRTGGGNEQFF. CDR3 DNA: TGTGCCAGCTCCCGGACCGGGGGGGGAAATGAGCAGTTCTTC.

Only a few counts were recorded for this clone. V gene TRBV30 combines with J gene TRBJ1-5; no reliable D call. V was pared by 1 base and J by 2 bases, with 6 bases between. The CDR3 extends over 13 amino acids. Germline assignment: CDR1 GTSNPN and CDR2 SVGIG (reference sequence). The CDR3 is CAWSAGGNQPQHF. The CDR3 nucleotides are TGTGCCTGGAGTGCCGGGGGCAATCAGCCCCAGCATTTT.

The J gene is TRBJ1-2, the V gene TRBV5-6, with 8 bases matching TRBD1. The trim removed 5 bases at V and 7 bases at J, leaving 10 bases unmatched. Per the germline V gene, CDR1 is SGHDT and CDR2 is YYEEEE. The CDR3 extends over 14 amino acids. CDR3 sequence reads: CASSLRQGAVGYTF. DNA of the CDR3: TGTGCCAGCAGTCTGCGGCAGGGGGCGGTTGGCTACACCTTC.

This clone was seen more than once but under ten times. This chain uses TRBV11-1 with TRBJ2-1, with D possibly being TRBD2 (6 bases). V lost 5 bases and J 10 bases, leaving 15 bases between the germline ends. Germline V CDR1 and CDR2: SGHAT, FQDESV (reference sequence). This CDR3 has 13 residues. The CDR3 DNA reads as TGTGCCAGCAGCCACGGGAGAAGCGGGGAGCAGTTCTTC. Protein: CASSHGRSGEQFF.

The CDR3 DNA reads as TGTGCCAGCAGACAGGGATATTCAGATACGCAGTATTTT. This translates into CASRQGYSDTQYF. The chain has TRBV2 and TRBJ2-3; tentative D call: TRBD1 (6 bases). Germline lookup yields CDR1 SNHLY and CDR2 FYNNEI. There are 13 residues in the CDR3. V was pared by 6 bases and J by 4 bases, with 11 bases between.